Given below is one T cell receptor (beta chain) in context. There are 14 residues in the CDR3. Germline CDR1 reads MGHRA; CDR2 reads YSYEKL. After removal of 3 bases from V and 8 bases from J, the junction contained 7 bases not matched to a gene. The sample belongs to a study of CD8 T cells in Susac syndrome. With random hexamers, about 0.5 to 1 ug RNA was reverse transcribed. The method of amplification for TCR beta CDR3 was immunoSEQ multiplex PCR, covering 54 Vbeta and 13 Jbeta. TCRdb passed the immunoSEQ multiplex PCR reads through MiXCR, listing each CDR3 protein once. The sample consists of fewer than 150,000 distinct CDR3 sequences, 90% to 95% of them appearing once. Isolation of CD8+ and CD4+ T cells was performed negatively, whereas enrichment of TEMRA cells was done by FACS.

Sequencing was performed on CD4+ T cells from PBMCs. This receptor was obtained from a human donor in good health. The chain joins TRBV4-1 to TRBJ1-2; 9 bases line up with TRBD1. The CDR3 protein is CASSQGGQGRGYTF. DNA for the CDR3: TGCGCCAGCAGCCAGGGGGGACAGGGACGCGGCTACACCTTC.